Following are 14 T cell receptor beta chains from one sample sequenced in a study of blood T cell repertoires in COVID-19. Only in-frame clones appear in the TCRdb table, and some are missing; sequencing was by immunoSEQ multiplex PCR. The sample lists about 280,000 clones, roughly 90% occurring once. The specimen sequenced was peripheral blood. Receptors were obtained from a woman aged 40 to 55 who had recovered from COVID-19.

The rearrangement joins TRBV27 to TRBJ2-4, with 8 bases identical to TRBD1. Germline CDR1 and CDR2: MNHEY and SMNVEV (reference sequence). The CDR3 runs 16 residues. Trimming cost V 6 bases and J 1 base; bases outside gene matches: 8. In DNA, the CDR3 is TGTGCCAGCAGGCCTGGACAGGGATCGGCCAAAAACATTCAGTACTTC. It is translated as CASRPGQGSAKNIQYF.

The V and J genes are TRBV11-2 and TRBJ2-1; 8 bases fit TRBD2. The ends lost 5 bases at V and 5 bases at J; junction bases unmatched: 8. The CDR3 has 15 amino acids. The germline CDR1 and CDR2 sequences are SGHAT and FQNNGV. CDR3 sequence reads: CASSALSGTNNEQFF. The CDR3 bases are TGTGCCAGCAGCGCCCTTAGCGGGACCAACAATGAGCAGTTCTTC.

The chain carries TRBV27 and TRBJ2-3, with TRBD2 matching over 8 bases. This CDR3 is 15 amino acids long. Unmatched junction bases numbered 8, after V lost 5 bases and J lost 4 bases. Germline CDR1 MNHEY, CDR2 SMNVEV (reference sequence). CDR3 bases: TGTGCCAGCAGTCTCTTAGCGGGACTGGCAGATACGCAGTATTTT. Its translation is CASSLLAGLADTQYF.

Only one count was recorded for this clone. This chain links TRBV2 with TRBJ2-3; D perhaps matches TRBD2 (6 bases). Germline V gives CDR1 SNHLY, CDR2 FYNNEI. The CDR3 loop spans 15 amino acids. V dropped 4 bases and J dropped 0 bases, with 11 bases sitting between them. CDR3 residues: CASSVEGTSTDTQYF. CDR3 in DNA: TGTGCCAGCAGTGTGGAGGGAACAAGCACAGATACGCAGTATTTT. Drawing the rest from reference TRBV2 and TRBJ2-3, the complete variable domain is EPEVTQTPSHQVTQMGQEVILRCVPISNHLYFYWYRQILGQKVEFLVSFYNNEISEKSEIFDDQFSVERPDGSNFTLKIRSTKLEDSAMYFCASSVEGTSTDTQYFGPGTRLTVL.

The chain joins TRBV10-2 to TRBJ2-7; D uncertain. V was cut by 3 bases and J by 0 bases, with 9 bases left in between. In germline, CDR1 is WSHSY, CDR2 SAAADI. There are 14 residues in the CDR3. This chain's CDR3 is CASSDFLSSYEQYF. DNA for the CDR3: TGCGCCAGCAGTGACTTTTTGAGCTCCTACGAGCAGTACTTC.

This clone was recorded only once. The chain uses TRBV6-5 and TRBJ2-1; 11 bases align to TRBD2. Germline V gene lookup returns CDR1 MNHEY and CDR2 SVGAGI. With 2 bases clipped from V and 9 bases from J, the junction kept 6 bases outside the gene matches. The CDR3 extends over 15 amino acids. CDR3 amino acids: CASSYLSGREGEQFF. CDR3 coding DNA: TGTGCCAGCAGTTACCTTAGCGGGAGGGAAGGTGAGCAGTTCTTC.

V usage is TRBV19 and J usage is TRBJ2-2; 7 bases are shared with TRBD2. CDR3 length equals 15 residues. V shed 5 bases, J shed 5 bases, and the junction held 8 bases outside the gene matches. Per the germline V gene, CDR1 is LNHDA and CDR2 is SQIVND (reference sequence). The CDR3, as DNA: TGTGCCAGTAGTCAGCGGGGAGCTTGGACCGGGGAGCTGTTTTTT. The encoded protein is CASSQRGAWTGELFF.

Here the CDR3 reads CASSPQGASEKLFF. The CDR3 DNA reads TGTGCCAGCAGTCCACAGGGGGCGAGTGAAAAACTGTTTTTT. The chain recombines TRBV28 with TRBJ1-4, with 9 bases identical to TRBD1. CDR1 and CDR2 from the germline V gene are MDHEN and SYDVKM. The CDR3 covers 14 residues. V dropped 5 bases and J dropped 7; count of bases not matched to a gene: 5.

This sequence joins TRBV5-4 and TRBJ2-1, with 9 bases identical to TRBD2. The CDR3 has 18 residues. Looked up from germline, CDR1 is SGHNT and CDR2 is YYREEE (reference sequence). V shed 2 bases and J 0 bases; nucleotides not matched to a gene: 9. CDR3 coding DNA: TGTGCCAGCAGCTTTGGTGCGGGAGGGGTGAGCTCCTACAATGAGCAGTTCTTC. Translating it yields CASSFGAGGVSSYNEQFF.

J is TRBJ2-7 and V is TRBV7-9, with D tentatively TRBD1 (6 bases). The germline V gene encodes CDR1 SEHNR and CDR2 FQNEAQ (reference sequence). The ends were cut back, 5 bases at V and 2 bases at J, with 10 bases in the middle. The CDR3 runs to 13 residues. CDR3 region: CASSGDITYEQYF. As DNA, the CDR3 is TGTGCCAGCAGCGGGGACATTACCTACGAGCAGTACTTC.

V usage is TRBV12-3 or TRBV12-4 and J usage is TRBJ2-3, with 7 bases fitting TRBD1. The CDR3 contains 13 residues. Germline trimming cut 5 bases from V and 4 bases from J; bases unmatched to any gene: 3. Here the CDR3 reads CASSPGTADTQYF. The CDR3 DNA reads TGTGCCAGCAGTCCGGGGACAGCAGATACGCAGTATTTT.

The chain carries TRBV5-1 and TRBJ2-1, with a possible D match to TRBD2 (6 bases). CDR3 length: 17 residues. The germline V gene encodes CDR1 SGHRS and CDR2 YFSETQ. The germline V and J ends were trimmed by 2 bases and 0 bases, with 15 bases remaining between them. CDR3 loop: CASSFEPSASSYNEQFF. The CDR3 coding sequence is TGCGCCAGCAGCTTTGAACCTAGCGCCAGCTCCTACAATGAGCAGTTCTTC.

The V and J genes are TRBV12-3 or TRBV12-4 and TRBJ1-1; a weak D match, TRBD1 (6 bases). This CDR3 comprises 12 residues. V lost 5 bases, J lost 8 bases, and 12 bases lay in between. CDR3 amino acids: CASSTAGTEAFF. Written as DNA, the CDR3 is TGTGCCAGCAGTACGGCCGGGACAGAAGCTTTCTTT.

The chain links TRBV7-2 to TRBJ1-1, with 9 bases identical to TRBD1. V was clipped by 2 bases and J by 0 bases; unmatched bases: 10. Germline loops: CDR1 SGHTA, CDR2 FQGNSA. The CDR3 contains 18 residues. CDR3 DNA sequence: TGTGCCAGCAGCTTACTGCCGGGACAGGGCGGATTGAACACTGAAGCTTTCTTT. This codes for CASSLLPGQGGLNTEAFF.